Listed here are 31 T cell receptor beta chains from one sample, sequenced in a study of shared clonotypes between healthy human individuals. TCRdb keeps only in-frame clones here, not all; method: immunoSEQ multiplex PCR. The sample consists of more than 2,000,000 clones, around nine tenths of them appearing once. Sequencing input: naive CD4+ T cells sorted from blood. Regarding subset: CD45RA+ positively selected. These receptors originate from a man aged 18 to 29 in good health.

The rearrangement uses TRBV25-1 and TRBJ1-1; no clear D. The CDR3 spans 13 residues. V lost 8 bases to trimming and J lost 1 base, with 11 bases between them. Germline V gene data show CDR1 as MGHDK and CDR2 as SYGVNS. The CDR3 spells CASPCRRNTEAFF. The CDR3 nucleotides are TGTGCCAGCCCCTGTCGCAGGAACACTGAAGCTTTCTTT.

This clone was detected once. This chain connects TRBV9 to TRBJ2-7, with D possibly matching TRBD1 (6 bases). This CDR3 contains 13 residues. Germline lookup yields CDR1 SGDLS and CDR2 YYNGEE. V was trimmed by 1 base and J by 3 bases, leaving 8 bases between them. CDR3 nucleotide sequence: TGTGCCAGCAGCGTATCGACAGGCTACGAGCAGTACTTC. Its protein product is CASSVSTGYEQYF.

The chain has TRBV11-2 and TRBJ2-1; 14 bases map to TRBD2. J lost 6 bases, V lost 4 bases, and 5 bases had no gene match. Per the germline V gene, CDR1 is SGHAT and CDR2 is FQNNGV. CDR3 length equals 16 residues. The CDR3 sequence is CASSWRTSGGINEQFF. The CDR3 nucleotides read TGTGCCAGCAGCTGGCGGACTAGCGGGGGGATCAATGAGCAGTTCTTC.

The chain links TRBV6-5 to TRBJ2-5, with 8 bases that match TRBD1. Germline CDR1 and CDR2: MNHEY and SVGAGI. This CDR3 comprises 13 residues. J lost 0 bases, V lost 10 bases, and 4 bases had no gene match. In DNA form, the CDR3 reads TGTGCCACCCGACAGGGGAACCAAGAGACCCAGTACTTC. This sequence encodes CATRQGNQETQYF.

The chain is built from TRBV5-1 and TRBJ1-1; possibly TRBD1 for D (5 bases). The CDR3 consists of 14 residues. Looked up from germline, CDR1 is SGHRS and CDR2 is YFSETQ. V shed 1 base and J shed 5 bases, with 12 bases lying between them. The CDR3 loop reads CASSLFGEGTEAFF. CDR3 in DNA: TGCGCCAGCAGCTTGTTCGGGGAGGGGACTGAAGCTTTCTTT.

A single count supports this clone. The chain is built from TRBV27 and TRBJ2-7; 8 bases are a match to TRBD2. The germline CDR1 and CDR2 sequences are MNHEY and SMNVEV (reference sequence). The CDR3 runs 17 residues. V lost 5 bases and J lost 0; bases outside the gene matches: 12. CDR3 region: CASSPVPGLANSYEQYF. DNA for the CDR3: TGTGCCAGCAGTCCTGTTCCCGGACTAGCAAACTCCTACGAGCAGTACTTC.

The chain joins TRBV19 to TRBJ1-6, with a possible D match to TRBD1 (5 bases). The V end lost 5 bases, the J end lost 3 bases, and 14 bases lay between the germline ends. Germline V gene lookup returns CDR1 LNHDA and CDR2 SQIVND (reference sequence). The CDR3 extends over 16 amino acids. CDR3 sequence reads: CASSASGTGYNSPLHF. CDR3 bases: TGTGCCAGTAGTGCATCCGGGACGGGCTATAATTCACCCCTCCACTTT.

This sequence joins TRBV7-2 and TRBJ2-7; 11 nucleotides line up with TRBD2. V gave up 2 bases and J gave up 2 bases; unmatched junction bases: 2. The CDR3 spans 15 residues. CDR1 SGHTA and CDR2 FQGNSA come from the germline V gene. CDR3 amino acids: CASSLTSGSTYEQYF. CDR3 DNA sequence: TGTGCCAGCAGCTTAACTAGCGGGAGCACCTACGAGCAGTACTTC.

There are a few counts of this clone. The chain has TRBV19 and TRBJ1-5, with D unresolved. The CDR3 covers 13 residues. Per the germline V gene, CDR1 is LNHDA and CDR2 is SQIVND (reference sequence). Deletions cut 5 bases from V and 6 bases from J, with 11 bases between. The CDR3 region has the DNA TGTGCCAGTAGTCGGGAAGCTCTTCAGCCCCAGCATTTT. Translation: CASSREALQPQHF.

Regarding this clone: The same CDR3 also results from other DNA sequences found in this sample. The CDR3 DNA follows: TGTGCCAGCAGTGAAGCGCTCGGCAATCAGCCCCAGCATTTT. This gives the protein CASSEALGNQPQHF. This chain uses TRBV6-1 with TRBJ1-5; no clear D gene. V was clipped by 0 bases and J by 2 bases, with 5 bases between them. The germline gives CDR1 MNHNS, CDR2 SASEGT. CDR3 size: 14 residues.

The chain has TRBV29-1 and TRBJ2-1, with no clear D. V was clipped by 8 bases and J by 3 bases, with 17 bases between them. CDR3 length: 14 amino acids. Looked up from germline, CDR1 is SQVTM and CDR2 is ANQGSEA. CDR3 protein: CSTRQAPGYNEQFF. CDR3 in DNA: TGCAGCACCCGACAAGCGCCGGGCTACAATGAGCAGTTCTTC.

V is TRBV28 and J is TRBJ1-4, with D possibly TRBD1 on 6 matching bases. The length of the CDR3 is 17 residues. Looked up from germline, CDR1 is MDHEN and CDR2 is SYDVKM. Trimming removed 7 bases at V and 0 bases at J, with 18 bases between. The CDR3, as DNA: TGTGCCAGCACCCGCGGGGGGCTCCCTGCAACTAATGAAAAACTGTTTTTT. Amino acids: CASTRGGLPATNEKLFF.

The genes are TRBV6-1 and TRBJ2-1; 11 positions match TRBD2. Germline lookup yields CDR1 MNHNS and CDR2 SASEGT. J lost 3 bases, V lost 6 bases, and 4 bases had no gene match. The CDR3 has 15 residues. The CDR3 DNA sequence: TGTGCCAGCAGCCTTACTAGCGGGGGCTACAATGAGCAGTTCTTC. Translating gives CASSLTSGGYNEQFF.

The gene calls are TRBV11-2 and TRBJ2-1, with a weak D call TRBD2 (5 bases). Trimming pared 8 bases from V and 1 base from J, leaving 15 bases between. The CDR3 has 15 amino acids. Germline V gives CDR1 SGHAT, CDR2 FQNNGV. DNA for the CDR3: TGTGCCAGCGGAGGCTTAAAATATTCCTACAATGAGCAGTTCTTC. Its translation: CASGGLKYSYNEQFF.

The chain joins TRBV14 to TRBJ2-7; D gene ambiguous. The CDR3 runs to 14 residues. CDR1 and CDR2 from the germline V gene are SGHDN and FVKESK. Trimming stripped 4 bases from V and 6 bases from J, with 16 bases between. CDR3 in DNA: TGTGCCAGCAGCCCCTACAAGACCCCCCCCGAGCAGTACTTC. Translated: CASSPYKTPPEQYF.

The CDR3 DNA is TGTGCCAGTAGTTCTCCAGGGAGTGGAAACACCATATATTTT. This sequence encodes CASSSPGSGNTIYF. The V and J genes are TRBV19 and TRBJ1-3; a possible D gene is TRBD1 (5 bases). The CDR3 loop spans 14 amino acids. Germline V CDR1 and CDR2: LNHDA, SQIVND (reference sequence). The germline V and J ends were trimmed by 5 bases and 3 bases, with 11 bases remaining between them.

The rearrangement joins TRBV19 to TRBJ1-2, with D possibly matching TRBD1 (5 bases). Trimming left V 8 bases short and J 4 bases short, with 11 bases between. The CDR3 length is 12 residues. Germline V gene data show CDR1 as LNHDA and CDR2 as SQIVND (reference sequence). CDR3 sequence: CASGGGPYGYTF. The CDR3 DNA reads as TGTGCCAGTGGGGGAGGGCCCTATGGCTACACCTTC.

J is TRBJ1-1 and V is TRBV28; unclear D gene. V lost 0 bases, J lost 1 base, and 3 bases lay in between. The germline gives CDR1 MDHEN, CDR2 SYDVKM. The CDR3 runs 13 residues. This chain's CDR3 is CASSLWGNTEAFF. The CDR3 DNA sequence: TGTGCCAGCAGTTTATGGGGGAACACTGAAGCTTTCTTT.

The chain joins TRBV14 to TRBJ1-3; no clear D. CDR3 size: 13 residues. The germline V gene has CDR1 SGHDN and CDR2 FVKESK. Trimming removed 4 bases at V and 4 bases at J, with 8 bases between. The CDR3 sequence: CASSPPAGNTIYF. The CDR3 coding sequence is TGTGCCAGCAGCCCTCCAGCCGGAAACACCATATATTTT.

CDR3: CASSAPAGDTGSYEQYF. The CDR3 bases are TGTGCCAGCAGCGCGCCAGCTGGCGACACCGGCTCCTACGAGCAGTACTTC. The chain recombines TRBV9 with TRBJ2-7; D is undetermined. The CDR3 totals 17 residues. Between the trimmed V and J ends, which lost 3 bases and 0 bases, there was a span of 19 bases. CDR1 and CDR2 from the germline V gene are SGDLS and YYNGEE.

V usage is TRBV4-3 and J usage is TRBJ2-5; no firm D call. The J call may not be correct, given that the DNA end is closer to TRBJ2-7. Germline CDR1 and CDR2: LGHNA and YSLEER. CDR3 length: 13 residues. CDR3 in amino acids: CASSQDISYEQYF. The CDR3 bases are TGCGCCAGCAGCCAAGATATCAGCTACGAGCAGTACTTC.

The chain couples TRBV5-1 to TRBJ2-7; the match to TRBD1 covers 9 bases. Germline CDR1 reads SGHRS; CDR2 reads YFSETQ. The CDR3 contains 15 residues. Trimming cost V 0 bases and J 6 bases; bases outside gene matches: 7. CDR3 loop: CASSLGRTGAAEQYF. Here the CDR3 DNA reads TGCGCCAGCAGCTTGGGTAGGACAGGGGCGGCCGAGCAGTACTTC.

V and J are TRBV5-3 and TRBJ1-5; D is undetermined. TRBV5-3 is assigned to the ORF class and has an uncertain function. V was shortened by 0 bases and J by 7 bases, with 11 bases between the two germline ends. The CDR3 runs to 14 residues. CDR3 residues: CARSLVRRNQPQHF. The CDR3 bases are TGTGCCAGAAGCTTGGTCCGCAGAAACCAGCCCCAGCATTTT.

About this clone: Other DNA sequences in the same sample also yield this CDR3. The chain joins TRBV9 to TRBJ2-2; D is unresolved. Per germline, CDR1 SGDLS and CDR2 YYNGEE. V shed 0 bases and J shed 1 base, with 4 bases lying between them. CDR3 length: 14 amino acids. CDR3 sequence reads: CASSVGGNTGELFF. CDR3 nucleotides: TGTGCCAGCAGCGTAGGAGGGAACACCGGGGAGCTGTTTTTT.

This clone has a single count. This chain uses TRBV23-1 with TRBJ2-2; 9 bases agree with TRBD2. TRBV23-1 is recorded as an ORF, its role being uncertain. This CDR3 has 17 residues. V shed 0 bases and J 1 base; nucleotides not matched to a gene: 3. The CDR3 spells CASSQSPSGKNTGELFF. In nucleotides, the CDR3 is TGCGCCAGCAGTCAATCGCCTAGCGGGAAGAACACCGGGGAGCTGTTTTTT.

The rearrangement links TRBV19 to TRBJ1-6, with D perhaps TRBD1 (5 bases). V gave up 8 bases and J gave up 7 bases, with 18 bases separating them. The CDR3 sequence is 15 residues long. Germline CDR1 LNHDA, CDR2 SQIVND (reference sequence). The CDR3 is CASRMGRERNSPLHF. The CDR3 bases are TGTGCCAGTCGGATGGGGCGTGAAAGAAATTCACCCCTCCACTTT.

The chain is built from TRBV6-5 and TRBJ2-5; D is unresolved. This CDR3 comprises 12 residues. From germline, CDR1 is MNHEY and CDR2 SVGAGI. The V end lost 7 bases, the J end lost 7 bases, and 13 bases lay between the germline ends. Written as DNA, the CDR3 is TGTGCCAGCAATTCGGACCCAGGGACCCAGTACTTC. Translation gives CASNSDPGTQYF.

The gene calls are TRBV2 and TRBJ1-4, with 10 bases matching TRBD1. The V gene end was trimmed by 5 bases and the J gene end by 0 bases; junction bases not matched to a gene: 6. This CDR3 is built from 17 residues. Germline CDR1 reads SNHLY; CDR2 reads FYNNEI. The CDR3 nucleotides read TGTGCCAGCAGTAGACAGGGGGCGCGAGCAACTAATGAAAAACTGTTTTTT. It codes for CASSRQGARATNEKLFF.

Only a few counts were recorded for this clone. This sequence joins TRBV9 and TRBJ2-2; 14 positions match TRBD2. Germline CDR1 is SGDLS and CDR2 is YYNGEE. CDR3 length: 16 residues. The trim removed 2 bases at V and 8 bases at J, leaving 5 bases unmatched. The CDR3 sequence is CASSVGTSGSKGELFF. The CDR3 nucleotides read TGTGCCAGCAGCGTCGGGACTAGCGGGAGTAAGGGGGAGCTGTTTTTT.

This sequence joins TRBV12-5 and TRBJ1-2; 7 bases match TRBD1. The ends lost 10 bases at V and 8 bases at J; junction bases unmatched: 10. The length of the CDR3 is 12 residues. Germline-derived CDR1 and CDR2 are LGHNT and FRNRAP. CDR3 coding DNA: TGTGCTACCTCCCAGGGGGGATGGGGCTACACCTTC. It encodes CATSQGGWGYTF.

The CDR3 reads CASFTGSGNTIYF. The DNA for the CDR3 is TGTGCCAGCTTTACAGGGTCCGGAAACACCATATATTTT. V is TRBV28 and J is TRBJ1-3, with a weak D call TRBD1 (6 bases). CDR1 and CDR2 (germline): MDHEN, SYDVKM. There are 13 residues in the CDR3. The germline V and J ends were trimmed by 8 bases and 4 bases, with 12 bases remaining between them.